Listed here are 15 T cell receptor beta chains from one sample, sequenced in a study of T-cell reconstitution after alpha-beta-depleted transplantation in children (dated by TCRdb to the mid-2010s). This specimen's treatment or condition label, per the study, means: allogeneic hematopoietic cell transplantation with graft depleted of TCRalphabeta T cells and CD19 B cells. The library was obtained by PCR. The sequencer listed for this sample is Illumina HiSeq 2500. TCR libraries were prepared with molecular barcoding, using unique molecular identifiers to normalize TCRbeta repertoire quantification. TCRdb reprocessed the public reads (quality trimming at Q25 with fastp, clone calling with MiXCR) and kept in-frame beta chains. CDR3 protein sequences are deduplicated, and each keeps its most common genes and DNA. In this sample the table shows around 500,000 distinct CDR3 sequences, under 25% of which occur a single time. In total, the top ten clones hold approximately 14% of the sample.

Source: PBMCs, mostly from graft donor cells, taken 360 days after TCRalphabeta/CD19-depleted stem cell transplant. The receptors come from a boy younger than two who had a stem cell transplant for acute myeloid leukemia, so the T cells may come from the graft donor.

The chain couples TRBV20-1 to TRBJ2-1, with unresolved D. CDR3 length equals 12 residues. Germline V gene lookup returns CDR1 DFQATT and CDR2 SNEGSKA (reference sequence). V was pared by 2 bases and J by 6 bases, with 8 bases between. CDR3: CSARLRANEQFF. CDR3 DNA: TGCAGTGCTAGATTAAGGGCCAATGAGCAGTTCTTC.

With regard to this clonotype: This clone may be a read error of a much larger clone one base away. The rearrangement joins TRBV15 to TRBJ2-4; 7 bases match TRBD2. This CDR3 has 18 residues. Germline V lookup: CDR1 LNHNV, CDR2 YYDKDF (reference sequence). The CDR3 region has the DNA TGTGTCACCAGCAGAGATGGGGCCGGGAGGCCTCCCAAAAACATTCAGTACTTC. It yields the protein CVTSRDGAGRPPKNIQYF.

This clonotype was seen only a few times. The chain combines TRBV20-1 with TRBJ1-2; D possibly corresponds to TRBD1 (6 bases). Trimming pared 2 bases from V and 6 bases from J, leaving 28 bases between. CDR1 is DFQATT and CDR2 is SNEGSKA in the germline V gene (reference sequence). There are 18 residues in the CDR3. Here the CDR3 DNA reads TGCAGTGCTAGAAGCCGCGGGGCAGGGGCGTCCAGAGTTCATGGCTACACCTTC. Encoded protein: CSARSRGAGASRVHGYTF.

J is TRBJ2-3 and V is TRBV5-1; 7 bases are shared with TRBD1. Germline V CDR1 and CDR2: SGHRS, YFSETQ. V lost 4 bases, J lost 1 base, and 9 bases stayed unmatched. This CDR3 region has 16 residues. The CDR3 bases are TGCGCCAGCAGCACCTCCGGGACAGAGCGCACAGATACGCAGTATTTT. This gives the protein CASSTSGTERTDTQYF.

This chain links TRBV15 with TRBJ2-1; TRBD2 might be the D (5 bases). Trimming shortened V by 1 base and J by 5 bases, and 9 bases separated the two germline ends. The CDR3 is 14 amino acids. In germline, CDR1 is LNHNV, CDR2 YYDKDF (reference sequence). CDR3 sequence: CATSRGGSNNEQFF. The CDR3 DNA reads as TGTGCCACCAGCAGAGGCGGGTCAAACAATGAGCAGTTCTTC.

This clonotype has just a few counts. J is TRBJ2-3 and V is TRBV27, with unresolved D. This CDR3 has 15 amino acids. V was shortened by 0 bases and J by 5 bases, with 12 bases between the two germline ends. Germline CDR1 reads MNHEY; CDR2 reads SMNVEV (reference sequence). The CDR3 here is CASSLSFGVGDTQYF. The CDR3 DNA sequence: TGTGCCAGCAGTTTATCGTTTGGGGTTGGAGATACGCAGTATTTT.

This clonotype was counted only a few times. J is TRBJ2-5 and V is TRBV15; D ambiguous. CDR3 length: 15 amino acids. Germline lookup yields CDR1 LNHNV and CDR2 YYDKDF (reference sequence). V was pared by 0 bases and J by 0 bases, with 8 bases between. CDR3: CATSRDTAYQETQYF. The DNA for the CDR3 is TGTGCCACCAGCAGAGATACAGCGTACCAAGAGACCCAGTACTTC.

There are many counts of this clonotype. The V gene is TRBV7-9, the J gene TRBJ2-3, with 10 bases identical to TRBD2. Looked up from germline, CDR1 is SEHNR and CDR2 is FQNEAQ (reference sequence). V trimming: 3 bases; J trimming: 1 base; junction bases outside the gene matches: 1. This CDR3 contains 15 residues. The CDR3 DNA follows: TGTGCCAGCAGCTTTAGCGGGAGGCGCACAGATACGCAGTATTTT. Its protein is CASSFSGRRTDTQYF.

This clonotype was seen at least ten times. This chain connects TRBV12-3 or TRBV12-4 to TRBJ1-6; tentative D call: TRBD1 (5 bases). The CDR3 contains 14 residues. Between the trimmed V and J ends, which lost 4 bases and 10 bases, there was a span of 14 bases. CDR3 protein: CASSSRGTSSPLHF. CDR3 bases: TGTGCCAGCAGTTCCAGAGGGACGTCCTCACCCCTCCACTTT.

At least ten counts were recorded for this clonotype. The chain joins TRBV6-2 or TRBV6-3 to TRBJ1-1, with no clear D. The CDR3 spans 14 residues. Looked up from germline, CDR1 is MNHEY and CDR2 is SVGEGT. Trimming removed 2 bases at V and 0 bases at J, with 7 bases between. The CDR3: CASSYRLLNTEAFF. CDR3 coding DNA: TGTGCCAGCAGTTACCGGCTGCTGAACACTGAAGCTTTCTTT.

This clonotype was detected many times. J is TRBJ2-3 and V is TRBV5-1; D is uncertain. The germline V gene has CDR1 SGHRS and CDR2 YFSETQ. This CDR3 has 14 amino acids. This chain's CDR3 is CASQHTSSTDTQYF. In DNA, the CDR3 is TGCGCGAGTCAGCATACCTCTAGCACAGATACGCAGTATTTT. The complete variable domain, with remaining parts taken from reference TRBV5-1 and TRBJ2-3, reads KAGVTQTPRYLIKTRGQQVTLSCSPISGHRSVSWYQQTPGQGLQFLFEYFSETQRNKGNFPGRFSGRQFSNSRSEMNVSTLELGDSALYLCASQHTSSTDTQYFGPGTRLTVL.

This clonotype was observed a few times. The chain recombines TRBV12-3 or TRBV12-4 with TRBJ2-7; TRBD1 matches 7 bases. The CDR3 contains 14 residues. V shed 5 bases and J 0 bases; nucleotides not matched to a gene: 4. The CDR3 sequence: CASSPWDSSYEQYF. In DNA, the CDR3 is TGTGCCAGCAGTCCCTGGGACAGCTCCTACGAGCAGTACTTC.

This clonotype appeared a few times. The DNA is omitted, as the CDR3 cannot be located on it reliably, and the CDR3 follows TCRdb's listing. V is TRBV20-1 and J is TRBJ2-2. With termini counted, the CDR3 has 14 amino acids. CDR1 is DFQATT, CDR2 SNEGSKA, per germline (reference sequence). CDR3 in amino acids: CSASFQITPGSCFF.

The genes are TRBV6-5 and TRBJ2-3, with D possibly being TRBD2 (5 bases). Germline lookup yields CDR1 MNHEY and CDR2 SVGAGI. The CDR3 contains 14 residues. With 4 bases removed from V and 2 bases from J, the gap between germline ends came to 10 bases. The CDR3 loop reads CASSSGLFTDTQYF. DNA for the CDR3: TGTGCCAGCAGTTCAGGACTCTTCACAGATACGCAGTATTTT.

This clonotype was seen repeatedly, ten times or more. V usage is TRBV18 and J usage is TRBJ2-5; 8 positions match TRBD1. The CDR3 runs to 14 residues. The V gene end was trimmed by 2 bases and the J gene end by 5 bases; junction bases not matched to a gene: 4. CDR1 is KGHSH and CDR2 is LQKENI in the germline V gene. CDR3: CASSPARQGETQYF. The CDR3, as DNA: TGTGCCAGCTCACCAGCTAGACAGGGGGAGACCCAGTACTTC. The whole variable domain, remainder taken from reference TRBV18 and TRBJ2-5, is NAGVMQNPRHLVRRRGQEARLRCSPMKGHSHVYWYRQLPEEGLKFMVYLQKENIIDESGMPKERFSAEFPKEGPSILRIQQVVRGDSAAYFCASSPARQGETQYFGPGTRLLVL.